The clone carrying this T cell receptor (beta chain) was counted between two and nine times. Its matching antigen is unknown. The sample is drawn from a study of blood T cells in healthy people across ages. Points from the study as a whole: Naive CD4+ cells and diversity were both higher in long-lived donors than in aged donors. Unsorted PBMCs prevented conclusive naive versus antigen-experienced comparison.

Each individual donor underwent a draw of about 11 milliliters of peripheral blood. This CDR3 is 15 amino acids long. Per the germline V gene, CDR1 is LGHDT and CDR2 is YNNKEL (reference sequence). V lost 4 bases, J lost 5 bases, and 16 bases lay in between. The authors ran a second PCR of about 7 to 12 cycles using a sample-barcoded 5' primer and a J-beta primer mix. Each CDR3 protein is one row after TCRdb ran MiXCR on the 5' RACE reads. The sample comprises some 890,000 distinct CDR3 sequences, about 28% of which are singletons, and 9.5% to 13% rests with the top ten. These records were also assigned to another study, of T cells of mothers and their children.

The TCR originated in a woman aged 35 to 49 in good health. Sequenced: blood. This rearrangement joins TRBV3-1 to TRBJ2-3; maybe TRBD1 (5 bases). CDR3 sequence: CASSLQARTGDTQYF. The DNA of the CDR3 is TGTGCCAGCAGCCTCCAAGCCCGTACAGGAGATACGCAGTATTTT.